This T cell receptor (beta chain) was captured by sequencing in a study of shared clonotypes between healthy human individuals. This CDR3 contains 15 residues. V lost 5 bases, J lost 3 bases, and 9 bases stayed unmatched. The germline gives CDR1 SEHNR, CDR2 FQNEAQ (reference sequence). As defined, naive CD8 cells were CD45RO-negative and positively selected for CCR7, with terminally differentiated effector memory CD45RA+ cells excluded. Sequencing used immunoSEQ multiplex PCR; TCRdb keeps in-frame clones, though not all of them. The sample includes under 1 million clones, around 92% of them seen just once.

The chain is built from TRBV7-9 and TRBJ1-1; 7 bases are a match to TRBD1. The sequence derives from a man aged 25 to 45 in good health. Sequenced: naive CD8+ T cells sorted from blood. For the CDR3, the DNA is TGTGCCAGCAGCCGAAGACAGGGATCGGACACTGAAGCTTTCTTT. Translation: CASSRRQGSDTEAFF.